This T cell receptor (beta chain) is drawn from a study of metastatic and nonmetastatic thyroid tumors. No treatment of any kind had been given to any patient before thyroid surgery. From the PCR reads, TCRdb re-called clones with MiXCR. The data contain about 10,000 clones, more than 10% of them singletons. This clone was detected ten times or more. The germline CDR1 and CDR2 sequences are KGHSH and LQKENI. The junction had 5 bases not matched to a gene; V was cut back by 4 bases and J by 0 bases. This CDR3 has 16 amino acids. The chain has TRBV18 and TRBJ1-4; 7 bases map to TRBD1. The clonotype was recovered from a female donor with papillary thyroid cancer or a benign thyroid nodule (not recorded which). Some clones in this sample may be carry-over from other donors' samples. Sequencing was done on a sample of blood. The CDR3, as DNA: TGTGCCAGCTCACTCGGACAGGCCGCAACTAATGAAAAACTGTTTTTT. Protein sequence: CASSLGQAATNEKLFF.